Below are 5 T cell receptor beta chains sequenced from a single sample in a study of OX40 agonist ivuxolimab in advanced cancers. Libraries were prepared by immunoSEQ multiplex PCR; TCRdb keeps only in-frame clonotypes and omits some of them. This table has 56,000 or so clones, nearly 85% appearing once. Material: CD4+ or CD8+ T cells sorted from blood, obtained in a trial of the OX40 agonist ivuxolimab. The receptors were gathered from an adult with an advanced solid tumor such as melanoma, head and neck, liver or kidney cancer.

This clone was seen a handful of times. The chain recombines TRBV27 with TRBJ1-1; D ambiguous. The CDR3 has 17 residues. Germline CDR1 reads MNHEY; CDR2 reads SMNVEV (reference sequence). The V gene lost 6 bases and the J gene lost 0 bases, with 20 bases spanning the gap. CDR3 loop: CASSNKGWGTLNTEAFF. The DNA of the CDR3 is TGTGCCAGCAGCAATAAGGGTTGGGGAACCTTGAACACTGAAGCTTTCTTT.

The chain couples TRBV2 to TRBJ2-3, with TRBD2 identical over 8 bases. The CDR3 is 15 amino acids. Germline values: CDR1 SNHLY, CDR2 FYNNEI. Losses at the gene ends were 2 bases for V and 0 bases for J; bases not matched to a gene: 1. CDR3 sequence: CASSELAGSTDTQYF. CDR3 DNA sequence: TGTGCCAGCAGTGAATTAGCGGGGAGCACAGATACGCAGTATTTT.

V is TRBV7-2 and J is TRBJ2-3; 11 positions agree with TRBD2. Per germline, CDR1 SGHTA and CDR2 FQGNSA. The CDR3 spans 16 residues. The V and J ends lost 5 bases and 1 base, in that order; junction bases with no gene match: 5. The CDR3 spells CASSPLAGGRTDTQYF. CDR3 DNA sequence: TGTGCCAGCAGCCCTCTAGCGGGGGGCCGCACAGATACGCAGTATTTT.

The V gene is TRBV29-1, the J gene TRBJ1-1, with D perhaps matching TRBD1 (6 bases). V was pared by 6 bases and J by 0 bases, with 20 bases between. CDR1 is SQVTM, CDR2 ANQGSEA, per germline. CDR3 length equals 16 residues. CDR3 sequence (DNA): TGCAGCGTGGCCAGGGACATCGGGGTCATGAACACTGAAGCTTTCTTT. Its protein is CSVARDIGVMNTEAFF.

The rearrangement uses TRBV28 and TRBJ2-1; no firm D call. Germline V gene lookup returns CDR1 MDHEN and CDR2 SYDVKM. Trimming left V 5 bases short and J 7 bases short, with 12 bases between. The CDR3 consists of 13 residues. The CDR3 region is CASSLLNSNEQFF. CDR3 nucleotide sequence: TGTGCCAGCAGTCTGCTCAACTCGAATGAGCAGTTCTTC.